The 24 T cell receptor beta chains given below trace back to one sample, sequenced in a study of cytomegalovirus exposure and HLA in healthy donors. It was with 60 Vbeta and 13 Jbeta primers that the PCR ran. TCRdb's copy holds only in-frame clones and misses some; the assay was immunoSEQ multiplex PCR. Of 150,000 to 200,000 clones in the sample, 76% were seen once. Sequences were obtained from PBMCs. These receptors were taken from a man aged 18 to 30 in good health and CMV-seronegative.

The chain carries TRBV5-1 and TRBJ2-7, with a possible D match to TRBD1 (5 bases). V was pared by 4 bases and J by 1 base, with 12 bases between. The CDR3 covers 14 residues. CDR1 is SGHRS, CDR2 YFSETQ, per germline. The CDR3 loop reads CASSLDSTSYEQYF. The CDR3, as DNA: TGCGCCAGCAGCCTCGACAGCACATCCTACGAGCAGTACTTC.

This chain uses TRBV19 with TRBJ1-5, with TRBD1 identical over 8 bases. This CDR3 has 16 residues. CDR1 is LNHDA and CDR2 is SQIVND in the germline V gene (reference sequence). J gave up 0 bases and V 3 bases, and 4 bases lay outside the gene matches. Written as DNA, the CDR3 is TGTGCCAGTAGTATCCAGGGGGCAGGTAGCAATCAGCCCCAGCATTTT. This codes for CASSIQGAGSNQPQHF.

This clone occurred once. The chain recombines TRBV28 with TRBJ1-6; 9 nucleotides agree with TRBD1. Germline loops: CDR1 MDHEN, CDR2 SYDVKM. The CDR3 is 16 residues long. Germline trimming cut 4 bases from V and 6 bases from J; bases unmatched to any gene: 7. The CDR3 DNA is TGTGCCAGCAGTTCCCGAAGGACAGGGGTTAATTCACCCCTCCACTTT. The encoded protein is CASSSRRTGVNSPLHF. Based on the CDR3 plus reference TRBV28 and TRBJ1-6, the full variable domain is DVKVTQSSRYLVKRTGEKVFLECVQDMDHENMFWYRQDPGLGLRLIYFSYDVKMKEKGDIPEGYSVSREKKERFSLILESASTNQTSMYLCASSSRRTGVNSPLHFGNGTRLTVT.

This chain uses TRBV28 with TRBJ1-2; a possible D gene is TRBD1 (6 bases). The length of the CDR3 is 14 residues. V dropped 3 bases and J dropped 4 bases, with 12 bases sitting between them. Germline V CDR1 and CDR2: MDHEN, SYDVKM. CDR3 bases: TGTGCCAGCAGTTTCCACGTAGGGGGCTATGGCTACACCTTC. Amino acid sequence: CASSFHVGGYGYTF.

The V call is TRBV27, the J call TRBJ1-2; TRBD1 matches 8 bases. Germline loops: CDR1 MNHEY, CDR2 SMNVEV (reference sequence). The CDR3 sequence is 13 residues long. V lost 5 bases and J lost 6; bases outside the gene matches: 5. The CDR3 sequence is CASSPGGGNGYTF. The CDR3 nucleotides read TGTGCCAGCAGTCCAGGGGGCGGCAATGGCTACACCTTC.

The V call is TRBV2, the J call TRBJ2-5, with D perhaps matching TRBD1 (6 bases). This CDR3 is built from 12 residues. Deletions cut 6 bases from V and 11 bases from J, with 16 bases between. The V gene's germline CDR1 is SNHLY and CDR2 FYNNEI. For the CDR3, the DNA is TGTGCCAGCAGGCAACAGGGTCGGAAGCAGTACTTC. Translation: CASRQQGRKQYF.

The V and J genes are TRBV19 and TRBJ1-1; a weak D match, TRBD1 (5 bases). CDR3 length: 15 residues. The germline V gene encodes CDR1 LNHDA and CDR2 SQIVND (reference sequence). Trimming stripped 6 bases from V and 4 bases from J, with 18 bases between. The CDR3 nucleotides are TGTGCCAGTAGCACCCGGGGGTTTCAGGGCACTGAAGCTTTCTTT. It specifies CASSTRGFQGTEAFF.

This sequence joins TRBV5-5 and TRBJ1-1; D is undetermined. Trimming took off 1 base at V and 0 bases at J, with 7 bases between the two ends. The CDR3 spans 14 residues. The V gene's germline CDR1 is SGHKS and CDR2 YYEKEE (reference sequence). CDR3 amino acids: CASSLSRLNTEAFF. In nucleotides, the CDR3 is TGTGCCAGCAGCTTGTCCAGGCTGAACACTGAAGCTTTCTTT.

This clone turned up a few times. The CDR3 loop is CASSKEGRGAFF. CDR3 DNA: TGTGCCAGTAGTAAAGAGGGCAGGGGAGCTTTCTTT. The chain is built from TRBV19 and TRBJ1-1, with D possibly matching TRBD1 (6 bases). V was trimmed by 4 bases and J by 10 bases, leaving 13 bases between them. The CDR3 sequence is 12 residues long. Germline values: CDR1 LNHDA, CDR2 SQIVND (reference sequence).

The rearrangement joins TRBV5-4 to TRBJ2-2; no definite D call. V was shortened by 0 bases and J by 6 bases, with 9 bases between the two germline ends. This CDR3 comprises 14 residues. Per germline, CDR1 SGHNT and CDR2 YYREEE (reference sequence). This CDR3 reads CASSLGPHAGELFF. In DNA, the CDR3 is TGTGCCAGCAGCTTGGGGCCCCACGCCGGGGAGCTGTTTTTT.

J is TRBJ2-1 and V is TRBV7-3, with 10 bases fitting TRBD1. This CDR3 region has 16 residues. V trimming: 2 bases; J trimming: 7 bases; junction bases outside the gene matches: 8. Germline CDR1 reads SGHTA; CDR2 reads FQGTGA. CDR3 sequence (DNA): TGTGCCAGCAGCTTAGGTCTGGGACAGGGGTGGAATGAGCAGTTCTTC. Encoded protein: CASSLGLGQGWNEQFF.

CDR3 loop: CASSLLIRGTDTGELFF. Written as DNA, the CDR3 is TGTGCCAGCAGCTTATTGATCAGGGGTACGGACACCGGGGAGCTGTTTTTT. The V and J genes are TRBV7-2 and TRBJ2-2; maybe TRBD1 (6 bases). Between the trimmed V and J ends, which lost 2 bases and 3 bases, there was a span of 16 bases. CDR1 is SGHTA, CDR2 FQGNSA, per germline. CDR3 size: 17 residues.

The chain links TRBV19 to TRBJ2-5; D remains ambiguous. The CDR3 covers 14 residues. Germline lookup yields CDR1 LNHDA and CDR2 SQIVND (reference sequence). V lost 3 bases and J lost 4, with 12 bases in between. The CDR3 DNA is TGTGCCAGTAGTATCGGCCCCCGAGGAGAGACCCAGTACTTC. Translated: CASSIGPRGETQYF.

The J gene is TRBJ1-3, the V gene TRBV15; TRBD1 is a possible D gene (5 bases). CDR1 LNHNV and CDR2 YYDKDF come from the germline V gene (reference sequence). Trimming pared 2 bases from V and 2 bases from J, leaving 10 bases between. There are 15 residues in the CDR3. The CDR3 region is CATSRHQGAGNTIYF. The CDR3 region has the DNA TGTGCCACCAGCAGACATCAAGGGGCTGGAAACACCATATATTTT. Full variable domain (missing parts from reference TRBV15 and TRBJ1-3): DAMVIQNPRYQVTQFGKPVTLSCSQTLNHNVMYWYQQKSSQAPKLLFHYYDKDFNNEADTPDNFQSRRPNTSFCFLDIRSPGLGDTAMYLCATSRHQGAGNTIYFGEGSWLTVV.

As DNA, the CDR3 is TGTGCCAGCAGTCCTTTAGCGGGGGCCGCCTACGAGCAGTACTTC. Translation gives CASSPLAGAAYEQYF. V is TRBV6-6 and J is TRBJ2-5; the match to TRBD2 covers 9 bases. Matching the DNA end better, TRBJ2-7 makes the J call doubtful. Germline V gene data show CDR1 as MNHNY and CDR2 as SVGAGI (reference sequence). This CDR3 spans 15 amino acids.

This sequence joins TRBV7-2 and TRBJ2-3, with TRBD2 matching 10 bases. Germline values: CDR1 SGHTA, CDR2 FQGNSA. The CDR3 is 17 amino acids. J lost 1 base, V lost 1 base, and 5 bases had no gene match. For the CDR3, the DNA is TGTGCCAGCAGCTTAGTCGCTAGCGGGGGACGCACAGATACGCAGTATTTT. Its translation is CASSLVASGGRTDTQYF.

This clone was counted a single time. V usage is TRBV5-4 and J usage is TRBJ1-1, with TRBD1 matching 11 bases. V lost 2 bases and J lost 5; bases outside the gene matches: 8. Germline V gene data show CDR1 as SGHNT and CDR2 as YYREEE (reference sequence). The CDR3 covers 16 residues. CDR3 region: CASSLPGQGGFTEAFF. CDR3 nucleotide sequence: TGTGCCAGCAGCTTACCGGGACAGGGGGGTTTTACTGAAGCTTTCTTT.

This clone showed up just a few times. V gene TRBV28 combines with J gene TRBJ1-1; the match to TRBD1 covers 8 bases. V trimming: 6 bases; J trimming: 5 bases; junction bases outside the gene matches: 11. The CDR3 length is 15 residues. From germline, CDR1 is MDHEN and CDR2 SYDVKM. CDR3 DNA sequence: TGTGCCAGCAGGACCTCAGGGGGCTTCGTGACTGAAGCTTTCTTT. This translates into CASRTSGGFVTEAFF.

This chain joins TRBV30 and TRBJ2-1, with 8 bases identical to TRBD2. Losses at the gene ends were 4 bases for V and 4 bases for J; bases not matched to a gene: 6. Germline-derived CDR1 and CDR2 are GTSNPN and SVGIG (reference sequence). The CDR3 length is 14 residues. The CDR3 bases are TGTGCCTGGAATGTCACTAGCGGATACAATGAGCAGTTCTTC. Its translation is CAWNVTSGYNEQFF.

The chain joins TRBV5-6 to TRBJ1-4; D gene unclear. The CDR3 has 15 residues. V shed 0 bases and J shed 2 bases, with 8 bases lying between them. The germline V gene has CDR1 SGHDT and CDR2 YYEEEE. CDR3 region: CASSLDSLTNEKLFF. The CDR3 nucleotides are TGTGCCAGCAGCTTGGACAGCCTTACTAATGAAAAACTGTTTTTT.

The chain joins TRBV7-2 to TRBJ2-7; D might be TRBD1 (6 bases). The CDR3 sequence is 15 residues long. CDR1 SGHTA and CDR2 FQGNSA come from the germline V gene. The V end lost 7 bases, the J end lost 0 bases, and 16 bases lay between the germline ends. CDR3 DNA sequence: TGTGCCAGCACCTATTACCCGGACAGCTCCTACGAGCAGTACTTC. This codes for CASTYYPDSSYEQYF.

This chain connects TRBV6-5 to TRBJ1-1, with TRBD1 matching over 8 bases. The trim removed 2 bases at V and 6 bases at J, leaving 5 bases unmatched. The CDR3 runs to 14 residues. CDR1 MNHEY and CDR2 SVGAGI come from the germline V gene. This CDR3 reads CASSYRTGRAEAFF. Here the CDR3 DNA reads TGTGCCAGCAGTTACCGGACAGGGCGAGCTGAAGCTTTCTTT.

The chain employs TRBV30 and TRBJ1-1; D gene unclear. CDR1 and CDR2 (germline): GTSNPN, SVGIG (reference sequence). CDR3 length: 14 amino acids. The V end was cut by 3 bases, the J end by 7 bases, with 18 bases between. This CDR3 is CAWSANTGGFEAFF. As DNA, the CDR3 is TGTGCCTGGAGCGCCAACACCGGAGGGTTTGAAGCTTTCTTT.

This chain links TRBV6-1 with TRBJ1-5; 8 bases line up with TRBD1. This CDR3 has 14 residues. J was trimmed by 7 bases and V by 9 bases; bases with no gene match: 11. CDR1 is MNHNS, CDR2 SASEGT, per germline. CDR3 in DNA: TGTGCCAGTGGCGAGGGCAGGGGGCCACAGCCCCAGCATTTT. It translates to CASGEGRGPQPQHF.